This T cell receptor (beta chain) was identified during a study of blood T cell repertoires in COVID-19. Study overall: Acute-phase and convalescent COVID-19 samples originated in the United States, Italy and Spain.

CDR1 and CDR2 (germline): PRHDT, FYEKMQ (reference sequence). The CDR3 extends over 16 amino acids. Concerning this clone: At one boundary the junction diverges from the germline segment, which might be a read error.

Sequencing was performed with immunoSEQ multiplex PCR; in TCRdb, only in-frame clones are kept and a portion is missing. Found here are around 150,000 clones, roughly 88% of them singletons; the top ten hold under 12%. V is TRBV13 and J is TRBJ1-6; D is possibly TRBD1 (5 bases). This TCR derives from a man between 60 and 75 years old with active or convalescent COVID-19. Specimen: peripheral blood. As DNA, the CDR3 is TGTGCCAGCACCTTACAAAGGGGCCAGGGAGGGTCACCCCTCCACTTT. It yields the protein CASTLQRGQGGSPLHF.